A selection of T cell receptor beta chains follows, all from one sample in a study of early T cells in non-severe SARS-CoV-2 infection. TCRdb re-analysed the 5' RACE reads in MiXCR, keeping a single row per CDR3 protein. The repertoire holds about 100,000 distinct CDR3 sequences, with around 14% as singletons. Sequencing input: whole blood. The source of these receptors is an adult who was a healthcare worker with PCR-confirmed SARS-CoV-2 infection or an uninfected control (not recorded which). Both conserved end residues are part of each CDR3. The D gene is left open where the match is weak. Not all rows give a size; the values are once, few, many and, for expanded clones, a class.

clone_size | j_call | d_call | v_call | cdr3_length | cdr3_aa | cdr3_nt
- | TRBJ2-7 | - | TRBV14 | 14 | CASSPWGSSYEQYF | TGTGCCAGCAGCCCGTGGGGCAGCTCCTACGAGCAGTACTTC
few | TRBJ1-1 | - | TRBV29-1 | 12 | CSASLGGEAAFF | TGCAGCGCCTCCCTAGGGGGGGAGGCGGCTTTCTTT
- | TRBJ1-1 | - | TRBV7-2 | 13 | CASSLVSGAEAFF | TGTGCCAGCAGCTTAGTCTCAGGGGCTGAAGCTTTCTTT
few | TRBJ2-7 | TRBD1 | TRBV6-5 | 13 | CASTQGQFYEQYF | TGTGCCAGCACCCAGGGACAGTTCTACGAGCAGTACTTC
many | TRBJ2-3 | - | TRBV6-1 | 12 | CASRRLTDTQYF | TGTGCCAGCAGAAGGCTCACAGATACGCAGTATTTT
- | TRBJ2-7 | TRBD2 | TRBV7-6 | 14 | CASSPTSGGYEQYF | TGTGCCAGCAGCCCGACTAGCGGGGGGTACGAGCAGTACTTC
- | TRBJ2-7 | - | TRBV2 | 12 | CASSGAGYEQYF | TGTGCCAGCAGTGGTGCCGGCTACGAGCAGTACTTC
- | TRBJ2-2 | - | TRBV9 | 16 | CASSVLPRPNTGELFF | TGTGCCAGCAGCGTACTGCCCCGTCCGAACACCGGGGAGCTGTTTTTT
many | TRBJ2-5 | TRBD2 | TRBV7-2 | 19 | CASSLLWSLAGGTQETQYF | TGTGCCAGCAGCTTATTGTGGAGTCTAGCGGGGGGCACCCAAGAGACCCAGTACTTC
many | TRBJ1-6 | TRBD1 | TRBV5-4 | 16 | CASSRRQDRVDSPLHF | TGTGCCAGCAGCCGAAGACAGGACAGGGTGGATTCACCCCTCCACTTT
many | TRBJ2-7 | - | TRBV28 | 13 | CASSALSLHEQYF | TGTGCCAGCAGTGCCCTTAGTCTCCACGAGCAGTACTTC
few | TRBJ2-2 | - | TRBV6-2/TRBV6-3 | 10 | CASAGGELFF | TGTGCCAGCGCCGGCGGGGAGCTGTTTTTT
- | TRBJ2-7 | - | TRBV3-1 | 14 | CASSQDLGASEQYF | TGTGCCAGCAGCCAAGATCTCGGGGCGTCCGAGCAGTACTTC
many | TRBJ2-7 | - | TRBV25-1 | 13 | CASSEWRNGEQYF | TGTGCCAGCAGTGAATGGCGTAATGGCGAGCAGTACTTC
- | TRBJ2-5 | - | TRBV28 | 15 | CASSSPAAWRETQYF | TGTGCCAGCAGTTCCCCCGCGGCTTGGCGGGAGACCCAGTACTTC
many | TRBJ2-1 | TRBD2 | TRBV7-9 | 13 | CASSLLAVGEQFF | TGTGCCAGCAGCCTCCTAGCGGTCGGGGAGCAGTTCTTC
few | TRBJ2-2 | - | TRBV18 | 14 | CASSPNRQAGELFF | TGTGCCAGCTCGCCAAACAGACAGGCCGGGGAGCTGTTTTTT
few | TRBJ2-1 | TRBD2 | TRBV3-1 | 16 | CASSQEQRGFYNEQFF | TGTGCCAGCAGCCAAGAACAGCGGGGATTCTACAATGAGCAGTTCTTC
many | TRBJ1-1 | - | TRBV9 | 16 | CASSVTLGEGGTEAFF | TGTGCCAGCAGCGTCACGCTAGGGGAGGGAGGGACTGAAGCTTTCTTT
- | TRBJ2-1 | - | TRBV9 | 15 | CASSPWDNNYNEQFF | TGTGCCAGCAGCCCCTGGGACAACAACTACAATGAGCAGTTCTTC
few | TRBJ2-7 | TRBD2 | TRBV3-1 | 16 | CASSQTPGLAGYEQYF | TGTGCCAGCAGCCAAACCCCGGGACTAGCGGGGTACGAGCAGTACTTC
- | TRBJ1-6 | - | TRBV7-8 | 14 | CASSTRPKGSPLHF | TGTGCCAGCAGCACACGGCCAAAGGGGTCACCCCTCCACTTT
many | TRBJ2-3 | TRBD2 | TRBV20-1 | 15 | CSARPLAGVTDTQYF | TGCAGTGCCCGACCCCTAGCGGGGGTCACAGATACGCAGTATTTT
many | TRBJ2-5 | - | TRBV11-2 | 15 | CASSLGQGAGETQYF | TGTGCCAGCAGCTTAGGGCAGGGAGCGGGAGAGACCCAGTACTTC
many | TRBJ2-7 | TRBD2 | TRBV5-1 | 16 | CASSISGGDRAYEQYF | TGCGCCAGCAGCATCAGCGGGGGGGACCGAGCCTACGAGCAGTACTTC
- | TRBJ1-5 | - | TRBV7-9 | 13 | CASSPGPLGPQHF | TGTGCCAGCAGCCCGGGACCACTGGGGCCCCAGCATTTT
- | TRBJ2-3 | - | TRBV20-1 | 14 | CSAGLHLVTDTQYF | TGCAGTGCCGGCCTCCATTTGGTCACAGATACGCAGTATTTT
many | TRBJ2-5 | - | TRBV14 | 14 | CASSQGGNQETQYF | TGTGCCAGCAGCCAGGGGGGCAACCAAGAGACCCAGTACTTC
- | TRBJ1-6 | - | TRBV6-6 | 14 | CASSPRGPDSPLHF | TGTGCCAGCAGCCCCCGGGGGCCTGATTCACCCCTCCACTTT
few | TRBJ2-1 | TRBD2 | TRBV7-6 | 18 | CASSPGLGQGSSYNEQFF | TGTGCCAGCAGCCCGGGACTAGGTCAAGGAAGCTCCTACAATGAGCAGTTCTTC
many | TRBJ2-4 | TRBD2 | TRBV28 | 18 | CASSLWASGGLAKNIQYF | TGTGCCAGCAGTTTATGGGCTAGCGGGGGGCTAGCCAAAAACATTCAGTACTTC
- | TRBJ2-5 | TRBD2 | TRBV7-6 | 17 | CASSLYSATSGQETQYF | TGTGCCAGCAGCTTATATTCTGCGACTAGCGGACAAGAGACCCAGTACTTC
- | TRBJ2-2 | TRBD1 | TRBV18 | 16 | CASSPMDRGGPGELFF | TGTGCCAGCTCACCGATGGACAGGGGAGGTCCCGGGGAGCTGTTTTTT
- | TRBJ1-1 | - | TRBV7-9 | 11 | CASRRSTEAFF | TGTGCCAGCAGGCGAAGCACTGAAGCTTTCTTT
- | TRBJ1-4 | - | TRBV6-5 | 12 | CARTKGSEKLFF | TGTGCCAGGACCAAGGGAAGTGAAAAACTGTTTTTT
- | TRBJ2-5 | - | TRBV4-2 | 12 | CASNSLGETQYF | TGTGCCAGCAACTCCCTCGGAGAGACCCAGTACTTC
- | TRBJ2-7 | - | TRBV6-5 | 12 | CASSGQNYEQYF | TGTGCCAGCAGTGGTCAGAACTACGAGCAGTACTTC
few | TRBJ1-4 | - | TRBV11-2 | 17 | CASSPPNSYALGEKLFF | TGTGCCAGCAGCCCCCCAAACTCGTACGCGTTGGGCGAAAAACTGTTTTTT
few | TRBJ2-5 | - | TRBV12-3/TRBV12-4 | 12 | CASSQGFETQYF | TGTGCCAGCAGTCAGGGGTTCGAGACCCAGTACTTC
many | TRBJ2-3 | - | TRBV19 | 14 | CASSSGARTDTQYF | TGTGCCAGTAGTAGCGGGGCCCGCACAGATACGCAGTATTTT
many | TRBJ2-7 | - | TRBV28 | 15 | CASSPYGGPSYEQYF | TGTGCCAGCAGCCCATACGGGGGCCCCTCCTACGAGCAGTACTTC
few | TRBJ2-7 | - | TRBV6-5 | 12 | CASSYSGDEQYF | TGTGCCAGCAGTTACTCGGGAGACGAGCAGTACTTC
- | TRBJ2-3 | - | TRBV28 | 15 | CASSGQGKGKDTQYF | TGTGCCAGCAGCGGGCAGGGGAAGGGGAAAGATACGCAGTATTTT
few | TRBJ2-2 | - | TRBV6-2/TRBV6-3 | 16 | CASSSTRGQKTGELFF | TGTGCCAGCAGTTCCACCCGGGGCCAAAAAACCGGGGAGCTGTTTTTT
many | TRBJ2-2 | - | TRBV20-1 | 13 | CSATGGGTGELFF | TGCAGTGCTACCGGGGGCGGCACCGGGGAGCTGTTTTTT
- | TRBJ1-1 | - | TRBV20-1 | 14 | CSARGPPGRTEAFF | TGCAGTGCTAGAGGTCCGCCAGGGCGGACTGAAGCTTTCTTT
- | TRBJ2-5 | TRBD2 | TRBV20-1 | 16 | CSATNPSGSGGETQYF | TGCAGTGCTACCAATCCTAGCGGGTCCGGTGGAGAGACCCAGTACTTC
many | TRBJ2-3 | TRBD1 | TRBV12-3/TRBV12-4 | 16 | CASSSRTGGPTDTQYF | TGTGCCAGCAGTTCACGGACAGGGGGCCCCACAGATACGCAGTATTTT
many | TRBJ2-2 | TRBD1 | TRBV6-6 | 16 | CASSSTGTGEAGELFF | TGTGCCAGCAGTTCGACAGGGACAGGGGAGGCCGGGGAGCTGTTTTTT
- | TRBJ1-2 | - | TRBV3-1 | 15 | CASSQEGLRGYGYTF | TGTGCCAGCAGCCAAGAGGGACTCAGGGGCTATGGCTACACCTTC
- | TRBJ2-7 | TRBD1 | TRBV4-3 | 14 | CASSLDRLSYEQYF | TGCGCCAGCAGCCTGGACAGGCTATCCTACGAGCAGTACTTC
many | TRBJ1-5 | - | TRBV15 | 14 | CATSLPWAGQPQHF | TGTGCCACCAGCCTCCCTTGGGCAGGGCAGCCCCAGCATTTT
few | TRBJ2-6 | - | TRBV3-1 | 18 | CASSQDRGAPSGANVLTF | TGTGCCAGCAGCCAAGATCGGGGAGCCCCGTCTGGGGCCAACGTCCTGACTTTC
once | TRBJ2-3 | TRBD1 | TRBV11-2 | 17 | CASSLRDRGLDTDTQYF | TGTGCCAGCAGCCTACGGGACAGGGGATTAGACACAGATACGCAGTATTTT